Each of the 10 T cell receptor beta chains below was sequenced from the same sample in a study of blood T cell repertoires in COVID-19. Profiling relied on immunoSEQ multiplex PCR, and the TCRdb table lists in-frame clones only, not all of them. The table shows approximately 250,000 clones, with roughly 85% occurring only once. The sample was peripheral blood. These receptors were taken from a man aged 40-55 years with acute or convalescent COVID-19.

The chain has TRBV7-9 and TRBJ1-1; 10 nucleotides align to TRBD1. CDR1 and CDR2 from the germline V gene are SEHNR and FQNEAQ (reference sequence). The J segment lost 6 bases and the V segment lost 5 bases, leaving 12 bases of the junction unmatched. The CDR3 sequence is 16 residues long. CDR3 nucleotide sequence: TGTGCCAGCAGCCCTAGTAGGGGACAGGGGTTCCCTGAAGCTTTCTTT. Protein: CASSPSRGQGFPEAFF.

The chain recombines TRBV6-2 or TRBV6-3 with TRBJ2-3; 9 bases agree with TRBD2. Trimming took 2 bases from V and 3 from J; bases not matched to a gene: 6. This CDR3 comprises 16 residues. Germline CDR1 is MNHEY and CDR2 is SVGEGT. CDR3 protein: CASSYLPGLATDTQYF. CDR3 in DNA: TGTGCCAGCAGTTACCTCCCCGGACTAGCGACAGATACGCAGTATTTT.

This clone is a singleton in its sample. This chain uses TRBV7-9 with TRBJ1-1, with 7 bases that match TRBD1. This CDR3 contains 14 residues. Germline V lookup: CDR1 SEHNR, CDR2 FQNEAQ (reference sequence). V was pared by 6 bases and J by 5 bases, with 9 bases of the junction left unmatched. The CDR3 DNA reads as TGTGCCAGCAGTAGACAGGGAAGTCGGACTGAAGCTTTCTTT. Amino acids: CASSRQGSRTEAFF.

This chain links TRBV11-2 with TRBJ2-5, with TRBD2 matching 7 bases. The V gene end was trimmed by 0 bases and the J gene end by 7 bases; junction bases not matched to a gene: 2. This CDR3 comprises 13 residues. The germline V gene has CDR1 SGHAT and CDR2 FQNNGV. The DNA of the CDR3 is TGTGCCAGCAGCTTAGACCAGCGGGGGACCCAGTACTTC. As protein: CASSLDQRGTQYF.

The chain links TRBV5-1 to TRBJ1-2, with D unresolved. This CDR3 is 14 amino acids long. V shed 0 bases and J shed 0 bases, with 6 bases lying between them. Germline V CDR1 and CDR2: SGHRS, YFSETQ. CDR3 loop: CASSLGGPNYGYTF. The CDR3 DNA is TGCGCCAGCAGCTTGGGAGGGCCTAACTATGGCTACACCTTC.

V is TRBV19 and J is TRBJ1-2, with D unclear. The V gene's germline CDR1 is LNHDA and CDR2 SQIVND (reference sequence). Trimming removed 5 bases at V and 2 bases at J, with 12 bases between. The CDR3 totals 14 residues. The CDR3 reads CASSSGRANYGYTF. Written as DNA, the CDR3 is TGTGCCAGTAGTTCGGGGAGGGCGAACTATGGCTACACCTTC.

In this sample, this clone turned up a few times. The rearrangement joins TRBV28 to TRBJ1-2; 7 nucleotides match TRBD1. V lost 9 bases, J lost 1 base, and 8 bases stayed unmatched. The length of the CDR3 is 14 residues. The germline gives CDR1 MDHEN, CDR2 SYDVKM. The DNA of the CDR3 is TGTGCCAGTAAGAGGGGACAGATTAACTATGGCTACACCTTC. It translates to CASKRGQINYGYTF.

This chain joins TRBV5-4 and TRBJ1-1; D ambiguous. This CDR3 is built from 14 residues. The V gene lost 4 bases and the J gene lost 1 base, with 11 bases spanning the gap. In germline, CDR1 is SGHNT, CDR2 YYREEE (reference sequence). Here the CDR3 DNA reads TGTGCCAGCAGCCCACCGGAGGGGAACACTGAAGCTTTCTTT. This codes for CASSPPEGNTEAFF.

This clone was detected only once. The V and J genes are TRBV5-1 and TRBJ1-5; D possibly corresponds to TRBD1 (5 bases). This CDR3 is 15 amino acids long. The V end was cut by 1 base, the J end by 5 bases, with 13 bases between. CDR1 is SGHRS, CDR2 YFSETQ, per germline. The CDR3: CASSLQGGVDQPQHF. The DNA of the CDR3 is TGCGCCAGCAGCTTGCAGGGCGGCGTGGATCAGCCCCAGCATTTT.

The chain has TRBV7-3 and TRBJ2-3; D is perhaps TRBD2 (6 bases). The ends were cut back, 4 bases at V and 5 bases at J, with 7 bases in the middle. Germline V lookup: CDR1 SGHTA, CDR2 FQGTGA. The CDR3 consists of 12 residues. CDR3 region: CASSSAGDTQYF. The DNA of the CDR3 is TGTGCCAGCAGCTCAGCGGGAGATACGCAGTATTTT.